One sample yielded the 14 T cell receptor beta chains listed below, sequenced in a study of cytomegalovirus exposure and HLA in healthy donors. Libraries were prepared by immunoSEQ multiplex PCR; TCRdb keeps only in-frame clonotypes and omits some of them. Of about 44,000 clones detected, 90% to 95% appear once; the ten largest clones hold less than 2.5%. Sequenced: PBMCs. The receptors shown here come from a young woman in good health and CMV-seronegative.

In this sample, this clone turned up once. The V and J genes are TRBV7-9 and TRBJ2-1; no definite D call. Trimming took 5 bases from V and 9 from J, leaving 17 bases between them. Germline lookup yields CDR1 SEHNR and CDR2 FQNEAQ (reference sequence). The CDR3 covers 14 residues. The CDR3 spells CASSTAGDRIEQFF. In DNA, the CDR3 is TGTGCCAGCAGCACCGCAGGTGATAGGATTGAGCAGTTCTTC.

The chain is built from TRBV4-1 and TRBJ1-2, with TRBD1 as a possible D gene (5 bases). Germline V gives CDR1 MGHRA, CDR2 YSYEKL. CDR3 length: 17 amino acids. Trimming left V 0 bases short and J 5 bases short, with 19 bases between. The CDR3 bases are TGCGCCAGCAGCCAAGAGGCCCAAGCGGGGGGATGGTATGGCTACACCTTC. Its protein is CASSQEAQAGGWYGYTF.

This chain links TRBV2 with TRBJ2-3, with 10 positions matching TRBD2. Germline CDR1 and CDR2: SNHLY and FYNNEI. V lost 5 bases and J lost 3; bases outside the gene matches: 2. This CDR3 is 14 amino acids long. The CDR3 loop is CASSTSGITDTQYF. CDR3 sequence (DNA): TGTGCCAGCAGTACTAGCGGGATAACAGATACGCAGTATTTT.

The rearrangement joins TRBV28 to TRBJ1-5, with 7 bases that match TRBD1. The CDR3 is 15 residues long. V gave up 8 bases and J gave up 2 bases; unmatched junction bases: 9. Per germline, CDR1 MDHEN and CDR2 SYDVKM. In DNA form, the CDR3 reads TGTGCCAGCGCCCCTCCTGACAGGGGCAATCAGCCCCAGCATTTT. Its translation: CASAPPDRGNQPQHF.

V usage is TRBV4-1 and J usage is TRBJ1-3; 7 positions agree with TRBD1. J gave up 4 bases and V 3 bases, and 12 bases lay outside the gene matches. The CDR3 length is 17 residues. CDR1 and CDR2 from the germline V gene are MGHRA and YSYEKL. The CDR3 DNA reads as TGCGCCAGCAGCCAGTCACAGGGGATTCTGGGAGGAAACACCATATATTTT. Amino acids: CASSQSQGILGGNTIYF.

V usage is TRBV13 and J usage is TRBJ2-2; D is unclear. V lost 5 bases and J 2 bases, leaving 6 bases between the germline ends. CDR3 length equals 13 residues. The germline gives CDR1 PRHDT, CDR2 FYEKMQ (reference sequence). The CDR3 is CASSPPNTGELFF. CDR3 nucleotides: TGTGCCAGCAGCCCCCCAAACACCGGGGAGCTGTTTTTT.

This chain uses TRBV7-3 with TRBJ1-1, with 8 bases lining up with TRBD1. Germline V gene lookup returns CDR1 SGHTA and CDR2 FQGTGA. The CDR3 length is 14 residues. V trimming: 4 bases; J trimming: 3 bases; junction bases outside the gene matches: 4. CDR3 nucleotide sequence: TGTGCCAGCAGCTCGGGACAGGCGGACACTGAAGCTTTCTTT. It is translated as CASSSGQADTEAFF.

On this clone: Other DNA sequences in the sample encode the same CDR3. The chain combines TRBV5-1 with TRBJ2-5; D gene uncertain. Per the germline V gene, CDR1 is SGHRS and CDR2 is YFSETQ. The CDR3 runs 13 residues. Trimming removed 0 bases from V and 2 bases from J, with 5 bases in between. The CDR3 here is CASSLGQQETQYF. The CDR3 coding sequence is TGCGCCAGCAGCTTGGGGCAGCAAGAGACCCAGTACTTC.

The chain links TRBV5-6 to TRBJ2-7; tentatively, D is TRBD1 (6 bases). CDR3 length equals 15 residues. Germline values: CDR1 SGHDT, CDR2 YYEEEE. V gave up 0 bases and J gave up 3 bases, with 13 bases separating them. The DNA of the CDR3 is TGTGCCAGCAGCTTGGGGGCAGGGGTGTTCTACGAGCAGTACTTC. Translated: CASSLGAGVFYEQYF.

This chain uses TRBV6-5 with TRBJ1-5; no firm D call. The CDR3 sequence is 15 residues long. The V gene lost 5 bases and the J gene lost 0 bases, with 11 bases spanning the gap. The germline V gene has CDR1 MNHEY and CDR2 SVGAGI. Here the CDR3 reads CASSPTLYSNQPQHF. DNA of the CDR3: TGTGCCAGCAGTCCGACACTTTATAGCAATCAGCCCCAGCATTTT.

The chain carries TRBV19 and TRBJ2-7, with no clear D. Germline lookup yields CDR1 LNHDA and CDR2 SQIVND (reference sequence). This CDR3 is built from 16 residues. V was shortened by 5 bases and J by 0 bases, with 17 bases between the two germline ends. CDR3 nucleotides: TGTGCCAGTAGTCTCTCCCCCTCAGGTTTCTCCTACGAGCAGTACTTC. Amino acid sequence: CASSLSPSGFSYEQYF.

This chain uses TRBV28 with TRBJ1-2; TRBD1 might be the D (6 bases). V was pared by 10 bases and J by 4 bases, with 22 bases between. This CDR3 spans 15 amino acids. In germline, CDR1 is MDHEN, CDR2 SYDVKM. CDR3 residues: CATDNRVWVSYGYTF. The CDR3 region has the DNA TGTGCCACAGATAACAGGGTATGGGTGAGCTATGGCTACACCTTC.

This chain joins TRBV5-1 and TRBJ2-1; no clear D. Germline CDR1 reads SGHRS; CDR2 reads YFSETQ. This CDR3 has 17 residues. V lost 0 bases to trimming and J lost 0 bases, with 13 bases between them. This chain's CDR3 is CASSLEQFVSSYNEQFF. The CDR3 coding sequence is TGCGCCAGCAGCTTGGAACAGTTCGTAAGCTCCTACAATGAGCAGTTCTTC.

This chain connects TRBV5-6 to TRBJ1-2, with D perhaps matching TRBD1 (6 bases). The germline V gene has CDR1 SGHDT and CDR2 YYEEEE. The V end was cut by 0 bases, the J end by 5 bases, with 11 bases between. The CDR3 is 14 amino acids. The CDR3 bases are TGTGCCAGCAGCTTGGGCCAGGGGTGGTATGGCTACACCTTC. It translates to CASSLGQGWYGYTF.